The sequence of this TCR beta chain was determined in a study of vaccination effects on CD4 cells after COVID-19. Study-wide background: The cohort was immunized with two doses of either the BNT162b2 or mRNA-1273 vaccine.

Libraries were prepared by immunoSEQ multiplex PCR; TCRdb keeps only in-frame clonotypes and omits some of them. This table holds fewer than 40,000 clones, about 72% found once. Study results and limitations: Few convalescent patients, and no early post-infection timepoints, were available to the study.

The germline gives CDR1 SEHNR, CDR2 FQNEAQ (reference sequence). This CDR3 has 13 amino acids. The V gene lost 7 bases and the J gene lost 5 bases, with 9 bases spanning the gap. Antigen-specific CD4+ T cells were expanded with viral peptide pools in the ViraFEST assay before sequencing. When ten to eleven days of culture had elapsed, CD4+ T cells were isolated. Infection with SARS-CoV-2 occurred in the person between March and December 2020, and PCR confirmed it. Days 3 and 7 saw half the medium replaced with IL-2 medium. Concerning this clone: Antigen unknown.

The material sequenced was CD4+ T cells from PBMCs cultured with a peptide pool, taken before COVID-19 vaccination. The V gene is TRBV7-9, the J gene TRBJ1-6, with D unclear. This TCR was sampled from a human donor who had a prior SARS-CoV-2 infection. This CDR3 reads CASTTHDNSPLHF. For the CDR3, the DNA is TGTGCCAGCACCACCCACGATAATTCACCCCTCCACTTT.